Included here is one T cell receptor (beta chain) sequence, with context. The antigen is unknown. The V gene end was trimmed by 0 bases and the J gene end by 5 bases; junction bases not matched to a gene: 9. The CDR3 is 16 residues long. CDR1 is LGHNA and CDR2 is YNFKEQ in the germline V gene. Sequencing used immunoSEQ multiplex PCR; TCRdb keeps in-frame clones, though not all of them. The data contain approximately 180,000 clones, roughly 91% of them singletons. This specimen belongs to a study of T cell responses to AZD1222 COVID-19 vaccine. Study outcomes and limitations: Close to half of all spike-specific TCRs reportedly target regions of the variants that are unmutated. It should be noted that donors were predominantly white British and more often female, and clonal diversity was possibly underestimated. Along spike, vaccine-associated CD4 TCRs were found throughout, with dominance at 160-218 and 743-854.

The clonotype was recovered from an adult who received the MenACWY meningococcal vaccine as a control. The chain recombines TRBV4-2 with TRBJ1-2; 7 nucleotides match TRBD1. The specimen comprised peripheral blood, sampled 28 days after the second dose of the MenACWY control vaccine. The CDR3, as DNA: TGTGCCAGCAGCCAAGAGGGACAGCTGAGGCTTTATGGCTACACCTTC. Translation: CASSQEGQLRLYGYTF.